This entry is about one TCR beta chain. The data are from a study of T cell responses to AZD1222 COVID-19 vaccine. The J segment lost 5 bases and the V segment lost 5 bases, leaving 7 bases of the junction unmatched. Per the germline V gene, CDR1 is PRHDT and CDR2 is FYEKMQ (reference sequence). The CDR3 runs to 15 residues. Assay: immunoSEQ multiplex PCR; the TCRdb copy retains only in-frame clones and omits some. The sample includes about 160,000 clones, roughly 88% of them seen just once. This specimen consisted of peripheral blood, obtained 28 days after the second AZD1222 dose. This chain uses TRBV13 with TRBJ1-5; TRBD1 matches 9 bases. This clonotype was obtained from an adult who received the AZD1222 COVID-19 vaccine. The CDR3 region is CASSARDRADQPQHF. The DNA for the CDR3 is TGTGCCAGCAGCGCCCGGGACAGGGCCGATCAGCCCCAGCATTTT.